This is a list of T cell receptor beta chains from one sample in a study of control samples from healthy donors and cancer patients. Assay used: immunoSEQ multiplex PCR; TCRdb lists only in-frame clones, some missing. Among roughly 370,000 clones listed, more than 80% were seen once. Sequencing was done on a sample of PBMCs. These receptors originate from a man aged 40-49 years with head and neck cancer. The CDR3 runs from the conserved cysteine through the conserved F or W. Each record gives: CDR3 length, clone size, D gene, V gene, J gene, CDR3 DNA, CDR3 protein. The D gene is left open where the match is weak. Part of the rows lack a size; the others show once, few, many or a class for expanded clones.

16	once	NA	TRBV28	TRBJ1-5	TGTGCCAGCAGTTTATACGGGGAGTTTAGCAATCAGCCCCAGCATTTT	CASSLYGEFSNQPQHF
14	NA	TRBD1	TRBV18	TRBJ1-1	TGTGCCAGCTCGGTAGACAGGGGGAACACTGAAGCTTTCTTT	CASSVDRGNTEAFF
15	NA	NA	TRBV27	TRBJ2-7	TGTGCCAGCAGCCCCCTCGTGGCCACCTCCTACGAGCAGTACTTC	CASSPLVATSYEQYF
13	NA	TRBD1	TRBV2	TRBJ1-1	TGTGCCAGCAGTGCTGGGACAGGGTCTGAAGCTTTCTTT	CASSAGTGSEAFF
14	NA	NA	TRBV19	TRBJ1-1	TGTGCCAGTATCCTGAAGGGAGGTGGCACTGAAGCTTTCTTT	CASILKGGGTEAFF
16	NA	NA	TRBV30	TRBJ1-6	TGTGCCTGGCGAGCCAACAGGGACGGATGGAATTCACCCCTCCACTTT	CAWRANRDGWNSPLHF
14	NA	NA	TRBV11-2	TRBJ2-5	TGTGCCAGCAGCTTAGAGGTATTCCAAGAGACCCAGTACTTC	CASSLEVFQETQYF
15	NA	NA	TRBV7-2	TRBJ2-7	TGTGCCAGCAGCGTCAGGGGAGGTCCCGGCTCCGAGCAGTACTTC	CASSVRGGPGSEQYF
11	once	NA	TRBV5-1	TRBJ2-5	TGCGCCAGCTCACTTTTAGAGACCCAGTACTTC	CASSLLETQYF
14	NA	NA	TRBV7-9	TRBJ2-6	TGTGCCAGCAGCTTAGCTGATGGGGCCAACGTCCTGACTTTC	CASSLADGANVLTF
12	NA	NA	TRBV14	TRBJ1-3	TGTGCCAGCAGCAGACTCGGAAACACCATATATTTT	CASSRLGNTIYF
17	NA	NA	TRBV4-1	TRBJ1-2	TGCGCCAGCAGCCAAGATAAGTGGTACGACGGCGGCTATGGCTACACCTTC	CASSQDKWYDGGYGYTF
15	NA	NA	TRBV30	TRBJ1-5	TGTGCCTGGAGCTGGAGGGGCGGGGGCGTTCAGCCCCAGCATTTT	CAWSWRGGGVQPQHF
17	NA	TRBD2	TRBV3-1/TRBV3-2	TRBJ2-1	TGTGCCAGCAGCCAAGGATCTAGCGGGAGGATCGGCAATGAGCAGTTCTTC	CASSQGSSGRIGNEQFF
14	NA	NA	TRBV7-8	TRBJ2-1	TGTGCCAGCAGCGCCTCCTCCTCCTACAATGAGCAGTTCTTC	CASSASSSYNEQFF
13	NA	NA	TRBV11-3	TRBJ2-3	TGTGCCAGCAGCCGCGACCCCACAGATACGCAGTATTTT	CASSRDPTDTQYF
16	NA	TRBD1	TRBV5-4	TRBJ2-2	TGTGCCAGCAGCTTGGGAGGACAGGTATTCACCGGGGAGCTGTTTTTT	CASSLGGQVFTGELFF
14	NA	NA	TRBV5-1	TRBJ2-7	TGCGCCAGCAGCTTAACAGGAATCACCTACGAGCAGTACTTC	CASSLTGITYEQYF
12	NA	NA	TRBV5-1	TRBJ1-1	TGCGCCAGCAGCTTGGTGAACACTGAAGCTTTCTTT	CASSLVNTEAFF
15	NA	TRBD2	TRBV19	TRBJ2-5	TGTGCCAGTAGGCGGACTAGCGGGGGGGAAGAGACCCAGTACTTC	CASRRTSGGEETQYF